This entry lists 11 T cell receptor beta chains sequenced from one sample in a study of blood T cell repertoires in COVID-19. TCRdb's copy holds only in-frame clones and misses some; the assay was immunoSEQ multiplex PCR. There are about 100,000 clones in the sample; roughly 87% occur only once, and less than 8.5% lies in the top ten. The sequencing sample was made of peripheral blood. These receptors all stem from a man under 40 in a cohort sampled during active COVID-19.

This rearrangement joins TRBV10-3 to TRBJ2-7; 9 bases agree with TRBD1. This CDR3 is built from 16 residues. Germline CDR1 is ENHRY and CDR2 is SYGVKD. V dropped 5 bases and J dropped 2; count of bases not matched to a gene: 10. DNA for the CDR3: TGTGCCATCAGTCAACCTGGGGGACAGGGCCCCTACGAGCAGTACTTC. Protein: CAISQPGGQGPYEQYF.

The chain couples TRBV19 to TRBJ1-1; 8 nucleotides agree with TRBD1. The germline V gene encodes CDR1 LNHDA and CDR2 SQIVND (reference sequence). The V and J ends lost 5 bases and 0 bases, in that order; junction bases with no gene match: 5. CDR3 length: 15 residues. The CDR3 sequence: CASSGPRGLNTEAFF. Written as DNA, the CDR3 is TGTGCCAGTAGTGGACCCAGGGGGCTGAACACTGAAGCTTTCTTT.

J is TRBJ1-5 and V is TRBV15; TRBD1 matches 8 bases. The J segment lost 1 base and the V segment lost 11 bases, leaving 19 bases of the junction unmatched. The CDR3 totals 18 residues. Per germline, CDR1 LNHNV and CDR2 YYDKDF (reference sequence). The CDR3 reads CAPGSLARGPYSNQPQHF. CDR3 coding DNA: TGTGCCCCGGGGTCTCTGGCCAGGGGGCCTTACAGCAATCAGCCCCAGCATTTT. The whole variable domain, filled in from reference TRBV15 and TRBJ1-5, reads DAMVIQNPRYQVTQFGKPVTLSCSQTLNHNVMYWYQQKSSQAPKLLFHYYDKDFNNEADTPDNFQSRRPNTSFCFLDIRSPGLGDTAMYLCAPGSLARGPYSNQPQHFGDGTRLSIL.

This clone has ten or more counts. The chain joins TRBV28 to TRBJ1-2; 8 nucleotides line up with TRBD1. The trim removed 6 bases at V and 2 bases at J, leaving 5 bases unmatched. The CDR3 is 14 residues long. Germline values: CDR1 MDHEN, CDR2 SYDVKM. The DNA of the CDR3 is TGTGCCAGCAGGCCGGGACAGGAGAACTATGGCTACACCTTC. This encodes CASRPGQENYGYTF.

This chain joins TRBV5-1 and TRBJ2-5; TRBD1 matches at 10 bases. The CDR3 length is 15 residues. The V segment lost 4 bases and the J segment 2 bases; nucleotides outside the gene matches: 5. CDR1 SGHRS and CDR2 YFSETQ come from the germline V gene. As DNA, the CDR3 is TGCGCCAGCAGCATCTGGGGACAGGGGCAAGAGACCCAGTACTTC. This encodes CASSIWGQGQETQYF.

The chain recombines TRBV3-1 (or the pseudogene TRBV3-2) with TRBJ1-2; TRBD1 might be the D (5 bases). Germline V gene sequence: CDR1 LGHDT, CDR2 YNNKEL (reference sequence). The V and J ends lost 0 bases and 3 bases respectively, with 8 bases between them. The CDR3 has 14 residues. The CDR3 sequence: CASSQEGAYYGYTF. The CDR3 region has the DNA TGTGCCAGCAGCCAAGAAGGGGCTTACTATGGCTACACCTTC.

V and J are TRBV7-2 and TRBJ2-3; D remains ambiguous. V lost 5 bases, J lost 2 bases, and 11 bases lay in between. In germline, CDR1 is SGHTA, CDR2 FQGNSA. The CDR3 runs to 14 residues. The CDR3 here is CASSPYEVTDTQYF. DNA for the CDR3: TGTGCCAGCAGCCCATATGAGGTCACAGATACGCAGTATTTT.

The CDR3 DNA is TGTGCCAGCTCTAGCCGGCAGGGGGGATACCAAGAGACCCAGTACTTC. Protein sequence: CASSSRQGGYQETQYF. The chain uses TRBV2 and TRBJ2-5; D might be TRBD1 (7 bases). Germline CDR1 is SNHLY and CDR2 is FYNNEI. This CDR3 has 16 amino acids. V lost 8 bases, J lost 0 bases, and 19 bases lay in between.

J is TRBJ2-5 and V is TRBV6-5, with 9 nucleotides matching TRBD2. From germline, CDR1 is MNHEY and CDR2 SVGAGI. The CDR3 has 14 amino acids. After removal of 2 bases from V and 7 bases from J, the junction contained 5 bases not matched to a gene. The CDR3 loop reads CASSYEKRGVTQYF. The CDR3 nucleotides read TGTGCCAGCAGTTACGAAAAGCGGGGGGTGACCCAGTACTTC.

V is TRBV5-1 and J is TRBJ2-2, with 10 bases fitting TRBD2. V lost 1 base, J lost 3 bases, and 6 bases stayed unmatched. The CDR3 has 17 residues. Germline V gene sequence: CDR1 SGHRS, CDR2 YFSETQ. The CDR3 sequence: CASSLLALAGDTGELFF. The CDR3 bases are TGCGCCAGCAGCTTGCTCGCCCTAGCGGGGGACACCGGGGAGCTGTTTTTT.

V is TRBV2 and J is TRBJ1-3, with D hard to call. The length of the CDR3 is 12 residues. Trimming left V 2 bases short and J 7 bases short, with 6 bases between. The germline gives CDR1 SNHLY, CDR2 FYNNEI. CDR3 loop: CASSEQWNTIYF. The CDR3 DNA reads as TGTGCCAGCAGTGAACAGTGGAACACCATATATTTT. Full variable domain (rest looked up from reference TRBV2 and TRBJ1-3): EPEVTQTPSHQVTQMGQEVILRCVPISNHLYFYWYRQILGQKVEFLVSFYNNEISEKSEIFDDQFSVERPDGSNFTLKIRSTKLEDSAMYFCASSEQWNTIYFGEGSWLTVV.